A single sample gave rise to the 11 T cell receptor beta chains below, sequenced in a study of blood T cell repertoires in COVID-19. Here immunoSEQ multiplex PCR was the method, and the copy in TCRdb shows in-frame clones only, minus some. Here the sample spans about 250,000 clones, almost 85% being singletons. Sample: peripheral blood. The source of these receptors is a man aged 50-60 years with active or convalescent COVID-19.

This clone has just one count. The V call is TRBV28, the J call TRBJ1-1, with D perhaps TRBD1 (6 bases). This CDR3 has 17 residues. The germline V and J ends were trimmed by 2 bases and 0 bases, with 16 bases remaining between them. Germline V gene lookup returns CDR1 MDHEN and CDR2 SYDVKM. The CDR3 coding sequence is TGTGCCAGCAGTTTAGGGGGGGCCCAATTCTTGAACACTGAAGCTTTCTTT. This encodes CASSLGGAQFLNTEAFF.

This clone occurred once. V usage is TRBV29-1 and J usage is TRBJ2-6; possibly TRBD1 for D (6 bases). The germline V gene encodes CDR1 SQVTM and CDR2 ANQGSEA. Trimming took off 7 bases at V and 2 bases at J, with 12 bases between the two ends. This CDR3 spans 14 amino acids. This CDR3 reads CSAREGAGANVLTF. In DNA, the CDR3 is TGCAGCGCACGAGAGGGGGCTGGGGCCAACGTCCTGACTTTC.

The chain is built from TRBV2 and TRBJ1-6; 7 nucleotides match TRBD1. Germline loops: CDR1 SNHLY, CDR2 FYNNEI. This CDR3 region has 14 residues. V lost 6 bases and J lost 8; bases outside the gene matches: 7. The CDR3 DNA sequence: TGTGCCAGCAGGATGGACAGGTGGGATTCACCCCTCCACTTT. Its translation is CASRMDRWDSPLHF.

This chain connects TRBV7-3 to TRBJ2-2; the D gene is possibly TRBD1 (6 bases). Germline V lookup: CDR1 SGHTA, CDR2 FQGTGA. The CDR3 covers 14 residues. V was cut by 3 bases and J by 4 bases, with 9 bases left in between. CDR3 region: CASSLEGGTGELFF. CDR3 DNA: TGTGCCAGCAGCTTGGAAGGGGGCACCGGGGAGCTGTTTTTT. The entire variable domain, with the rest obtained from reference TRBV7-3 and TRBJ2-2, is as follows: GAGVSQTPSNKVTEKGKYVELRCDPISGHTALYWYRQSLGQGPEFLIYFQGTGAADDSGLPNDRFFAVRPEGSVSTLKIQRTERGDSAVYLCASSLEGGTGELFFGEGSRLTVL.

This chain connects TRBV30 to TRBJ1-1, with 9 bases aligning to TRBD1. V lost 2 bases, J lost 5 bases, and 9 bases stayed unmatched. The CDR3 has 15 residues. Germline-derived CDR1 and CDR2 are GTSNPN and SVGIG (reference sequence). Here the CDR3 DNA reads TGTGCCTGGAGTCCCGTCGGACAGGGGTGGACTGAAGCTTTCTTT. Residues: CAWSPVGQGWTEAFF.

This rearrangement joins TRBV5-1 to TRBJ1-1; a weak D match, TRBD1 (6 bases). V was shortened by 0 bases and J by 5 bases, with 14 bases between the two germline ends. The CDR3 is made up of 15 amino acids. Looked up from germline, CDR1 is SGHRS and CDR2 is YFSETQ. The CDR3 spells CASSLVSGGPTEAFF. Written as DNA, the CDR3 is TGCGCCAGCAGCTTGGTTTCGGGGGGGCCGACTGAAGCTTTCTTT.

V is TRBV9 and J is TRBJ1-1; D uncertain. Trimming cost V 0 bases and J 3 bases, with 15 bases left between them. Germline V gene lookup returns CDR1 SGDLS and CDR2 YYNGEE. The CDR3 extends over 16 amino acids. The CDR3 DNA is TGTGCCAGCAGCGTAGCTACTTCGAGTTCGTACACTGAAGCTTTCTTT. Translating gives CASSVATSSSYTEAFF.

As DNA, the CDR3 is TGTGCCAGCAGCTTATCGTACAGGGGGCAACAAGAGACCCAGTACTTC. This codes for CASSLSYRGQQETQYF. The rearrangement uses TRBV5-8 and TRBJ2-5; 9 bases are shared with TRBD1. Germline assignment: CDR1 SGHTS and CDR2 YDEGEE. This CDR3 region has 16 residues. Trimming cost V 2 bases and J 2 bases; bases outside gene matches: 7.

This clone turned up a few times. The gene calls are TRBV3-1 (or the pseudogene TRBV3-2) and TRBJ2-3; 7 bases fit TRBD2. Germline V gene data show CDR1 as LGHDT and CDR2 as YNNKEL (reference sequence). J lost 2 bases, V lost 0 bases, and 20 bases had no gene match. The CDR3 length is 21 residues. The CDR3 sequence is CASSQDLLWGYLAELTDTQYF. The DNA for the CDR3 is TGTGCCAGCAGCCAAGATCTTTTGTGGGGATATCTAGCGGAGCTCACAGATACGCAGTATTTT.

This clone appeared a single time. The chain recombines TRBV29-1 with TRBJ1-4, with D perhaps TRBD1 (6 bases). This CDR3 has 11 residues. V shed 1 base and J shed 16 bases, with 13 bases lying between them. CDR1 is SQVTM, CDR2 ANQGSEA, per germline. CDR3 protein: CSVEVRTVAFF. Written as DNA, the CDR3 is TGCAGCGTTGAAGTGCGGACAGTGGCGTTTTTT.

This clone was detected many times. This chain joins TRBV19 and TRBJ2-1; D is possibly TRBD2 (6 bases). The CDR3 length is 14 residues. CDR1 and CDR2 (germline): LNHDA, SQIVND (reference sequence). The germline V and J ends were trimmed by 3 bases and 5 bases, with 11 bases remaining between them. Here the CDR3 reads CASSMGRGHNEQFF. The CDR3 DNA is TGTGCCAGTAGTATGGGGCGGGGTCACAATGAGCAGTTCTTC.